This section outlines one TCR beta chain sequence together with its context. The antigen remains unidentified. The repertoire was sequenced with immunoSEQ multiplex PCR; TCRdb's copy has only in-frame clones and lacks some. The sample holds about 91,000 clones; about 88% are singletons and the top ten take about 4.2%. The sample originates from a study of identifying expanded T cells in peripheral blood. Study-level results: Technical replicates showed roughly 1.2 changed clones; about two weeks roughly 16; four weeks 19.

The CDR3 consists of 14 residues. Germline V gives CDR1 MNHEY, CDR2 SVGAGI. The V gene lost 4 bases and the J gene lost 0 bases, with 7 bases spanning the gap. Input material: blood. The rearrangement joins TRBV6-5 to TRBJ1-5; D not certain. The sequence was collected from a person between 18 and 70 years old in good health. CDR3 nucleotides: TGTGCCAGCAGTTCCACAGATAGCAATCAGCCCCAGCATTTT. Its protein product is CASSSTDSNQPQHF.